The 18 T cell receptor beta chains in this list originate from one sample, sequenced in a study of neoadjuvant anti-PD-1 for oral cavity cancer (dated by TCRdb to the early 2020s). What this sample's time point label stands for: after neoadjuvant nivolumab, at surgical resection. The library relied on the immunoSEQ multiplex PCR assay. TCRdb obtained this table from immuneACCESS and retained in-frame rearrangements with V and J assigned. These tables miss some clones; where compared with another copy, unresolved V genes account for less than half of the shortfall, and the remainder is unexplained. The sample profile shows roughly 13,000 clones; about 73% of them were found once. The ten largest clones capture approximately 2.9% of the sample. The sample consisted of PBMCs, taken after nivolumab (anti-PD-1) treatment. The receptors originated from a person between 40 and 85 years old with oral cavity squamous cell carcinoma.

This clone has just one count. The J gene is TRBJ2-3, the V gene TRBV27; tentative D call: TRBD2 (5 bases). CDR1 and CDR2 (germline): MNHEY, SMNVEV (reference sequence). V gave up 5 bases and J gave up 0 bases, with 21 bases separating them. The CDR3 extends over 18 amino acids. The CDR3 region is CASSAGRTSSVSTDTQYF. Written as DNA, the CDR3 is TGTGCCAGCAGTGCGGGCCGAACTAGTTCCGTTAGCACAGATACGCAGTATTTT.

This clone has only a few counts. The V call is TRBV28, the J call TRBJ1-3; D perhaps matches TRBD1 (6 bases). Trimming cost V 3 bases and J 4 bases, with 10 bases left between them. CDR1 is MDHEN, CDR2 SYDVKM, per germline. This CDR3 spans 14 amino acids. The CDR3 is CASSLVRGGNTIYF. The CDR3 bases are TGTGCCAGCAGTTTGGTCAGGGGCGGAAACACCATATATTTT.

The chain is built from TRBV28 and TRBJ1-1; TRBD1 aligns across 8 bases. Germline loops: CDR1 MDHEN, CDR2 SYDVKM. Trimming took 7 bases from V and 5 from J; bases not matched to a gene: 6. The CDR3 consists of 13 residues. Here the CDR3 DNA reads TGTGCCAGCACCCGGACAGGGCGGACTGAAGCTTTCTTT. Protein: CASTRTGRTEAFF.

Here the CDR3 reads CASSWQFTGELFF. DNA of the CDR3: TGTGCCAGCAGCTGGCAATTCACCGGGGAGCTGTTTTTT. The chain couples TRBV11-2 to TRBJ2-2; D gene uncertain. V lost 4 bases to trimming and J lost 4 bases, with 7 bases between them. This CDR3 spans 13 amino acids. CDR1 is SGHAT, CDR2 FQNNGV, per germline.

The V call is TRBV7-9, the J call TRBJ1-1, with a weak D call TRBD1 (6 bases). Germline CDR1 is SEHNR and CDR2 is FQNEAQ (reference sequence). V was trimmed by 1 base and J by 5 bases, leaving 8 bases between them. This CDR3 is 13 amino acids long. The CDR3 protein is CASSLDRDTEAFF. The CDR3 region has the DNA TGTGCCAGCAGCTTAGACAGGGATACTGAAGCTTTCTTT. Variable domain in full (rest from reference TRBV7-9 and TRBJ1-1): DTGVSQNPRHKITKRGQNVTFRCDPISEHNRLYWYRQTLGQGPEFLTYFQNEAQLEKSRLLSDRFSAERPKGSFSTLEIQRTEQGDSAMYLCASSLDRDTEAFFGQGTRLTVV.

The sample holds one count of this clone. The DNA of the CDR3 is TGTGCCAGCAGTGAAGAGCCACCCGGGAGAACGGCTTATAGCAATCAGCCCCAGCATTTT. This sequence encodes CASSEEPPGRTAYSNQPQHF. The chain is built from TRBV6-1 and TRBJ1-5; D not certain. Trimming removed 1 base at V and 0 bases at J, with 22 bases between. This CDR3 region has 20 residues. Germline CDR1 is MNHNS and CDR2 is SASEGT.

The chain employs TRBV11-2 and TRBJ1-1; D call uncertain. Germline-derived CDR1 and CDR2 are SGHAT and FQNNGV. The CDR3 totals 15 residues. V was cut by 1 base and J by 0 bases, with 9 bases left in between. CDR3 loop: CASSLVAVMNTEAFF. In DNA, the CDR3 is TGTGCCAGCAGCTTAGTTGCTGTAATGAACACTGAAGCTTTCTTT.

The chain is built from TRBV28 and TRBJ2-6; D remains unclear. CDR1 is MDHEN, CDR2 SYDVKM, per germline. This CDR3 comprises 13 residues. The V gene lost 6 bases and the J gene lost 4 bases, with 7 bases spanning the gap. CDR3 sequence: CASRLAGANVLTF. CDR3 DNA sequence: TGTGCCAGCAGATTGGCCGGGGCCAACGTCCTGACTTTC.

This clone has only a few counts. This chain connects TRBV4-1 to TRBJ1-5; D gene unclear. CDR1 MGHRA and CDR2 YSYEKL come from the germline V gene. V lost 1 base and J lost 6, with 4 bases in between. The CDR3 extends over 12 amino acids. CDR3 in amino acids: CASSQVGQPQHF. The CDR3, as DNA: TGCGCCAGCAGCCAAGTCGGTCAGCCCCAGCATTTT.

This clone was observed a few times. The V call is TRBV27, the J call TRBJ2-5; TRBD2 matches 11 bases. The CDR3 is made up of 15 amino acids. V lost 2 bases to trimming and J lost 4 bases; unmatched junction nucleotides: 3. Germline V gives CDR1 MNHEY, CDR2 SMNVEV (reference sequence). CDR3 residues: CASSLLAGGIETQYF. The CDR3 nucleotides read TGTGCCAGCAGTTTACTAGCGGGAGGCATAGAGACCCAGTACTTC.

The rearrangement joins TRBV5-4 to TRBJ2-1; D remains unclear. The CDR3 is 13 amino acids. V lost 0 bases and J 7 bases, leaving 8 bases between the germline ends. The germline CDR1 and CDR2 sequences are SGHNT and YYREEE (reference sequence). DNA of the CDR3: TGTGCCAGCAGCTTGGTCGCACTGAATGAGCAGTTCTTC. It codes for CASSLVALNEQFF.

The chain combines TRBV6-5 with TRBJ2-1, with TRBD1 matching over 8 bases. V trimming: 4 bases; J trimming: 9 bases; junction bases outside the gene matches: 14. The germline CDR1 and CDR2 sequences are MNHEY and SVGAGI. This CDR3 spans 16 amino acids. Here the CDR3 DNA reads TGTGCCAGCAGTTCCGGAGGACAGGGAATTCTGGGTGAGCAGTTCTTC. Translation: CASSSGGQGILGEQFF.

CDR3 nucleotide sequence: TGCGCCAGCAGCGAACCAGGGACAGGGAGCTCTTATGAGCAGTTCTTC. Translated, it gives CASSEPGTGSSYEQFF. The V and J genes are TRBV5-1 and TRBJ2-1; 9 bases agree with TRBD1. V was pared by 4 bases and J by 8 bases, with 13 bases of the junction left unmatched. The CDR3 has 16 amino acids. Germline-derived CDR1 and CDR2 are SGHRS and YFSETQ.

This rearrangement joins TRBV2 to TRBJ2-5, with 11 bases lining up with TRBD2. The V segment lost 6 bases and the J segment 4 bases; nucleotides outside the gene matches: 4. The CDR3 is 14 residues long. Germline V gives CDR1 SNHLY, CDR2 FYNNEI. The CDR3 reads CASRLGLAVETQYF. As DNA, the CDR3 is TGTGCCAGCAGGTTGGGACTAGCGGTAGAGACCCAGTACTTC. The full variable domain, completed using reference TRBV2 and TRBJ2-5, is EPEVTQTPSHQVTQMGQEVILRCVPISNHLYFYWYRQILGQKVEFLVSFYNNEISEKSEIFDDQFSVERPDGSNFTLKIRSTKLEDSAMYFCASRLGLAVETQYFGPGTRLLVL.

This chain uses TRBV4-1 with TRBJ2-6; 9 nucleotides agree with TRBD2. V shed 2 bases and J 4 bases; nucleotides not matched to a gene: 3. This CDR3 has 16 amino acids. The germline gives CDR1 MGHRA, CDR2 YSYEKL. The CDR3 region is CASSQTAGGGANVLTF. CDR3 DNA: TGCGCCAGCAGCCAAACAGCGGGAGGAGGGGCCAACGTCCTGACTTTC.

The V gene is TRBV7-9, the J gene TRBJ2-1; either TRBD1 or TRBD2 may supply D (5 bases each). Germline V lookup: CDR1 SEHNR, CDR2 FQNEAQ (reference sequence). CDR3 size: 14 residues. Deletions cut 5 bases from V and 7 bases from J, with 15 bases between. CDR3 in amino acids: CASSRGEWDNEQFF. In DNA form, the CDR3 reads TGTGCCAGCAGCCGAGGGGAGTGGGATAATGAGCAGTTCTTC.

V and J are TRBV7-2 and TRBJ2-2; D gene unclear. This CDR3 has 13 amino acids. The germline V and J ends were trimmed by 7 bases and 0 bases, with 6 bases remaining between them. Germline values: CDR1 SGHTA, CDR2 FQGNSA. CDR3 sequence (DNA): TGTGCCAGCACCGGACCGAACACCGGGGAGCTGTTTTTT. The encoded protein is CASTGPNTGELFF.

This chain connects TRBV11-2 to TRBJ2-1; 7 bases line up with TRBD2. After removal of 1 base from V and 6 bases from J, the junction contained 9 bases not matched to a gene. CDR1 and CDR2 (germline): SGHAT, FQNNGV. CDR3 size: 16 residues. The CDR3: CASSLVAGYLGNEQFF. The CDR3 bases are TGTGCCAGCAGCTTAGTAGCGGGCTATCTGGGCAATGAGCAGTTCTTC.